This T cell receptor (beta chain) was captured by sequencing in a study of regulatory T cells in long-lasting Graves disease. Indicated time point: newly diagnosed GD, antithyroid drugs for less than 3 months. PBMC-extracted RNA yielded the TCR library. In its sample, this clonotype was seen many times. The authors built TCR beta libraries using iRepertoire HTBI primers and Arm-PCR of CDR3 regions. Under the authors' procedure: About 60 TRBV and about 15 TRBJ segments were identified across samples. TCRdb fed the multiplex PCR reads into MiXCR, producing one record per CDR3 protein. The V and J calls and clone size come from TCRdb's table, not from the authors' own analysis. Of 350,000 to 450,000 distinct CDR3 sequences listed, approximately 10% are singletons. These data are also associated with another study on T cells in Graves' hyperthyroidism and ophthalmopathy. That paper states: Researchers barred patients who had uncontrolled infection, other autoimmune disease, pregnancy or lactation.

This TCR was recovered from a young woman with Graves disease. The source was peripheral blood mononuclear cells (PBMCs), collected at new diagnosis, from a patient treated with antithyroid drugs.

The CDR3 sequence: CASSPGGHLTGSYTF. CDR3 coding DNA: TGTGCCAGCTCACCAGGAGGACACTTAACGGGTAGCTACACCTTC. The chain has TRBV18 and TRBJ1-2; the D gene is possibly TRBD1 (5 bases). The CDR3 is 15 residues long. Between the trimmed V and J ends, which lost 2 bases and 9 bases, there was a span of 19 bases. Looked up from germline, CDR1 is KGHSH and CDR2 is LQKENI. The entire variable domain, with the rest obtained from reference TRBV18 and TRBJ1-2, is as follows: NAGVMQNPRHLVRRRGQEARLRCSPMKGHSHVYWYRQLPEEGLKFMVYLQKENIIDESGMPKERFSAEFPKEGPSILRIQQVVRGDSAAYFCASSPGGHLTGSYTFGSGTRLTVV.